In its sample, the clone carrying this TCR beta chain was seen many times. What it recognizes is unknown. The CDR3 is made up of 15 amino acids. Per the germline V gene, CDR1 is SNHLY and CDR2 is FYNNEI. V shed 5 bases and J shed 7 bases, with 20 bases lying between them. Amplification of ligated cDNA took four PCR rounds with SP2 and nested alpha and beta constant primers. TCRdb re-analysed the UMI-ligation and nested PCR reads in MiXCR, keeping a single row per CDR3 protein. The data show around 13,000 distinct CDR3 sequences, 5.2% seen once. The sample belongs to a study of naive and memory T cell subsets. Treatment noted: skin biopsy from PPD injection site in Mantoux-positive individual. TCR cDNA received a 3' ligated oligonucleotide that carried a UMI. Input was about 1 to 1,100 ng of DNase-treated total RNA without cell sorting. Whole-study results and caveats: Reportedly, tuberculin skin test sites gave far more TCRs than other biopsies. TCR transcript changes with activation or differentiation may affect this RNA method. More TCRs at tuberculin sites were read as hypersensitivity T cell infiltration.

The source material was skin, sampled from a tuberculin skin test site. The clonotype originates from an adult in good health. The V call is TRBV2, the J call TRBJ1-1; maybe TRBD1 (5 bases). The CDR3 spells CASSSNPDTSLEAFF. The CDR3 coding sequence is TGTGCCAGCAGTTCAAATCCGGACACAAGCCTTGAAGCTTTCTTT.